The 2 T cell receptor beta chains in this list originate from one sample, sequenced in a study of beta chain features in type 1 diabetes (dated by TCRdb to 2016 to 2019). What the authors observed across the whole study: In all four CD4+ subsets, TCRB CDR3 length was moderately but significantly shorter in type 1 diabetes patients.

No antigen is known for these receptors. The library relied on the immunoSEQ multiplex PCR assay. The entire amount of isolated RNA was reverse transcribed using the High Capacity cDNA Reverse Transcription Kit, so the sequenced TCRB transcripts were expressed ones. The table was pulled from immuneACCESS by TCRdb, which kept in-frame rearrangements only. Such tables lose some clones; where checked, under half of the loss comes from unresolved V genes, and the rest has no known cause. Here the sample has about 660,000 clones; over 12% occur a single time. The top ten clonotypes cover less than 0.04% of the sample. The sequencing input was naive CD4+ T cells from blood. Per the publication, the cell subset or site label means: true naive CD4+ T cells. The origin of the receptors is a man between 18 and 29 years old with type 1 diabetes.

The V and J genes are TRBV4-3 and TRBJ1-2; D unclear. V was trimmed by 3 bases and J by 3 bases, leaving 8 bases between them. Germline V gives CDR1 LGHNA, CDR2 YSLEER. This CDR3 is built from 13 residues. Here the CDR3 reads CASSHKGYYGYTF. The CDR3 DNA reads as TGCGCCAGCAGCCATAAGGGATACTATGGCTACACCTTC.

This clone was counted between two and nine times. This chain joins TRBV7-2 and TRBJ1-5, with D unresolved. CDR3 length equals 14 residues. Trimming left V 6 bases short and J 5 bases short, with 14 bases between. Looked up from germline, CDR1 is SGHTA and CDR2 is FQGNSA. CDR3 region: CASRSLGPDQPQHF. The DNA of the CDR3 is TGTGCCAGCAGATCTCTCGGACCCGATCAGCCCCAGCATTTT.